This entry lists 5 T cell receptor beta chains sequenced from one sample in a study of blood T cell repertoires in COVID-19. Using immunoSEQ multiplex PCR, the repertoire was profiled, and TCRdb retains in-frame clones only, with some absent. The table lists tens of thousands of clones, about 85% of them singletons. Sequenced input: peripheral blood. The receptor source for this set is an elderly woman with acute or convalescent COVID-19.

The chain carries TRBV7-2 and TRBJ1-2; maybe TRBD1 (6 bases). The CDR3 runs 12 residues. Germline V CDR1 and CDR2: SGHTA, FQGNSA. Trimming cost V 8 bases and J 8 bases, with 15 bases left between them. The CDR3 is CASGTPGGGYTF. The CDR3 DNA is TGTGCCAGCGGGACACCGGGTGGAGGCTACACCTTC.

V and J are TRBV2 and TRBJ2-7, with 11 bases that match TRBD2. V gave up 6 bases and J gave up 4 bases; unmatched junction bases: 8. Germline CDR1 SNHLY, CDR2 FYNNEI. The CDR3 spans 15 residues. CDR3 residues: CASRERTSGPYEQYF. The CDR3 DNA is TGTGCCAGCAGGGAACGGACTAGCGGGCCTTACGAGCAGTACTTC.

This clone was seen a handful of times. V gene TRBV18 combines with J gene TRBJ1-1; D is possibly TRBD1 (5 bases). Deletions cut 2 bases from V and 4 bases from J, with 20 bases between. The CDR3 contains 17 residues. Germline V gene lookup returns CDR1 KGHSH and CDR2 LQKENI. In DNA, the CDR3 is TGTGCCAGCTCACCATTTGCCGGGCCCCGCGGGGGCACTGAAGCTTTCTTT. Amino acid sequence: CASSPFAGPRGGTEAFF.

The chain uses TRBV18 and TRBJ2-1, with 12 bases matching TRBD2. The CDR3 totals 15 residues. The ends lost 6 bases at V and 5 bases at J; junction bases unmatched: 5. Germline V CDR1 and CDR2: KGHSH, LQKENI. The CDR3 DNA follows: TGTGCCAGCTCCGGACTAGCGGGGAATGACAATGAGCAGTTCTTC. Translating gives CASSGLAGNDNEQFF.

V is TRBV30 and J is TRBJ1-2, with 9 bases that match TRBD1. CDR1 and CDR2 from the germline V gene are GTSNPN and SVGIG (reference sequence). Unmatched junction bases numbered 11, after V lost 3 bases and J lost 9 bases. This CDR3 region has 14 residues. CDR3 sequence: CAWSLPGQGISYTF. The CDR3 region has the DNA TGTGCCTGGAGCCTGCCGGGACAGGGTATCAGCTACACCTTC.